This T cell receptor (beta chain) was observed in a study of shared clonotypes between healthy human individuals. At deep level, the assay was performed. It was around 320 ng DNA, about 30,000 T cell genomes, that went into each replicate PCR of unsorted PBMC. Sequencing was performed with immunoSEQ multiplex PCR; in TCRdb, only in-frame clones are kept and a portion is missing. Of 400,000 to 550,000 clones in the sample, 70% to 80% were seen once. Germline trimming cut 6 bases from V and 1 base from J; bases unmatched to any gene: 10. Germline-derived CDR1 and CDR2 are MGHDK and SYGVNS. The CDR3 is 18 amino acids. Donors were healthy HIV-negative adults without recently reported acute infections or vaccinations.

The chain employs TRBV25-1 and TRBJ2-6, with TRBD1 identical over 9 bases. The sample was PBMCs. The sequence was obtained from a woman in her thirties or forties in good health. Some clones in this sample may be carry-over from other donors' samples. The CDR3 DNA sequence: TGTGCCAGCAGAGGATTCACCGGGACAGGGTCTGGGGCCAACGTCCTGACTTTC. It is translated as CASRGFTGTGSGANVLTF.